One sample yielded the 28 T cell receptor beta chains listed below, sequenced in a study of B cell selection in AIRE deficiency. Sequencing used immunoSEQ multiplex PCR; TCRdb keeps in-frame clones, though not all of them. The sample lists about 14,000 clones, about 93% occurring once. Sorted regulatory T cells were CD4-positive, CD25-high and CD127-low or negative. Input material: Tregs sorted from PBMCs. Receptors were obtained from a human donor with AIRE deficiency.

J is TRBJ2-3 and V is TRBV10-3; D remains ambiguous. Germline V gives CDR1 ENHRY, CDR2 SYGVKD. The CDR3 is 13 amino acids. Between the trimmed V and J ends, which lost 5 bases and 7 bases, there was a span of 13 bases. For the CDR3, the DNA is TGTGCCATCAGTACGTCCTCCCCCAATACGCAGTATTTT. It specifies CAISTSSPNTQYF.

J is TRBJ1-5 and V is TRBV19; D unclear. Trimming shortened V by 6 bases and J by 5 bases, and 17 bases separated the two germline ends. CDR1 and CDR2 from the germline V gene are LNHDA and SQIVND (reference sequence). The CDR3 is 15 residues long. The CDR3 coding sequence is TGTGCCAGTAGAAGGGTAGGGAGTGAAGATCAGCCCCAGCATTTT. Protein product: CASRRVGSEDQPQHF. Together with reference TRBV19 and TRBJ1-5, the CDR3 gives the full variable domain: DGGITQSPKYLFRKEGQNVTLSCEQNLNHDAMYWYRQDPGQGLRLIYYSQIVNDFQKGDIAEGYSVSREKKESFPLTVTSAQKNPTAFYLCASRRVGSEDQPQHFGDGTRLSIL.

This clone is judged large. This chain uses TRBV18 with TRBJ1-2; D may be TRBD1 (5 bases). This CDR3 spans 13 amino acids. CDR1 is KGHSH and CDR2 is LQKENI in the germline V gene. With 2 bases removed from V and 3 bases from J, the gap between germline ends came to 7 bases. As DNA, the CDR3 is TGTGCCAGCTCACCAATGGGGGACTATGGCTACACCTTC. Translated: CASSPMGDYGYTF.

This clone has only one observation. V usage is TRBV5-4 and J usage is TRBJ2-3; 9 nucleotides align to TRBD2. V lost 2 bases to trimming and J lost 4 bases; unmatched junction nucleotides: 2. The CDR3 spans 14 residues. The V gene's germline CDR1 is SGHNT and CDR2 YYREEE (reference sequence). The chain's CDR3 is CASSFSGRADTQYF. In DNA, the CDR3 is TGTGCCAGCAGCTTTAGCGGGAGAGCAGATACGCAGTATTTT.

The CDR3 region has the DNA TGTGCCACCCAGGGAAACTATGGCTACACCTTC. Its protein product is CATQGNYGYTF. The chain has TRBV28 and TRBJ1-2; a weak D match, TRBD1 (5 bases). Germline assignment: CDR1 MDHEN and CDR2 SYDVKM. Trimming pared 10 bases from V and 2 bases from J, leaving 8 bases between. The CDR3 sequence is 11 residues long.

The chain uses TRBV6-1 and TRBJ2-4; D might be TRBD2 (6 bases). V dropped 8 bases and J dropped 3 bases, with 14 bases sitting between them. This CDR3 is 14 amino acids long. Germline lookup yields CDR1 MNHNS and CDR2 SASEGT. In DNA form, the CDR3 reads TGTGCCAGCTGTAGGGGAGGTGTCAAAAACATTCAGTACTTC. Translation: CASCRGGVKNIQYF.

The gene calls are TRBV7-8 and TRBJ2-7; D is ambiguous. V lost 0 bases and J lost 2, with 8 bases in between. Germline CDR1 reads SGHVS; CDR2 reads FQNEAQ. This CDR3 comprises 14 residues. DNA for the CDR3: TGTGCCAGCAGCTTAGCGCCAGCCACCTACGAGCAGTACTTC. Translated, it gives CASSLAPATYEQYF.

This clone was observed once. The rearrangement links TRBV28 to TRBJ1-1, with D hard to call. The CDR3 extends over 13 amino acids. Germline assignment: CDR1 MDHEN and CDR2 SYDVKM. The V end was cut by 4 bases, the J end by 7 bases, with 13 bases between. CDR3 loop: CASSWDRFREAFF. CDR3 coding DNA: TGTGCCAGCAGTTGGGATAGGTTTCGTGAAGCTTTCTTT.

The gene calls are TRBV19 and TRBJ1-2; 8 bases match TRBD1. This CDR3 is 16 amino acids long. From germline, CDR1 is LNHDA and CDR2 SQIVND (reference sequence). V was pared by 5 bases and J by 8 bases, with 16 bases of the junction left unmatched. Here the CDR3 reads CASSVWDRSMDLGYTF. DNA for the CDR3: TGTGCCAGTAGTGTCTGGGACAGGAGTATGGATTTGGGCTACACCTTC.

CDR3 sequence: CASRPRGGSTTEAFF. The CDR3 DNA reads TGTGCCAGCAGACCCCGGGGGGGATCAACAACTGAAGCTTTCTTT. This chain joins TRBV25-1 and TRBJ1-1; a possible D gene is TRBD1 (5 bases). The germline CDR1 and CDR2 sequences are MGHDK and SYGVNS. The CDR3 loop spans 15 amino acids. Trimming removed 6 bases from V and 5 bases from J, with 19 bases in between.

The CDR3 bases are TGTGCCAGCAGTAGCGGGAGGTGGGAGACCCAGTACTTC. Its protein product is CASSSGRWETQYF. This sequence joins TRBV28 and TRBJ2-5; 9 bases are shared with TRBD2. The CDR3 extends over 13 amino acids. From germline, CDR1 is MDHEN and CDR2 SYDVKM. With 5 bases clipped from V and 5 bases from J, the junction kept 3 bases outside the gene matches.

The chain has TRBV5-6 and TRBJ2-7, with TRBD1 identical over 9 bases. The germline V gene encodes CDR1 SGHDT and CDR2 YYEEEE. The CDR3 loop spans 19 amino acids. After removal of 2 bases from V and 0 bases from J, the junction contained 15 bases not matched to a gene. CDR3 nucleotide sequence: TGTGCCAGCAGCTTAGGCCCGGGACAGGGAGGTCCCCACTCCTACGAGCAGTACTTC. Its protein product is CASSLGPGQGGPHSYEQYF. Looking up the rest from reference TRBV5-6 and TRBJ2-7 gives the full variable domain: DAGVTQSPTHLIKTRGQQVTLRCSPKSGHDTVSWYQQALGQGPQFIFQYYEEEERQRGNFPDRFSGHQFPNYSSELNVNALLLGDSALYLCASSLGPGQGGPHSYEQYFGPGTRLTVT.

This sequence joins TRBV30 and TRBJ2-5; weak D call: TRBD2 (5 bases). The CDR3 extends over 16 amino acids. Trimming took off 0 bases at V and 2 bases at J, with 16 bases between the two ends. CDR1 is GTSNPN and CDR2 is SVGIG in the germline V gene (reference sequence). CDR3 in DNA: TGTGCCTGGAGTGTACCGAGCGGTTTGGGACAAGAGACCCAGTACTTC. Translation gives CAWSVPSGLGQETQYF.

This sequence joins TRBV4-2 and TRBJ2-6; D is possibly TRBD1 (6 bases). The V end was cut by 3 bases, the J end by 4 bases, with 16 bases between. Germline-derived CDR1 and CDR2 are LGHNA and YNFKEQ. CDR3 size: 17 residues. The CDR3 spells CASSHPGTPSGANVLTF. The CDR3 nucleotides read TGTGCCAGCAGCCATCCCGGGACACCCTCCGGGGCCAACGTCCTGACTTTC.

The chain combines TRBV15 with TRBJ1-4; 9 bases line up with TRBD1. CDR1 and CDR2 (germline): LNHNV, YYDKDF (reference sequence). CDR3 size: 16 residues. V trimming: 3 bases; J trimming: 3 bases; junction bases outside the gene matches: 5. The CDR3 DNA reads as TGTGCCACCAGCAGGACAGGGGGAGAGGCTAATGAAAAACTGTTTTTT. It is translated as CATSRTGGEANEKLFF.

The chain links TRBV29-1 to TRBJ2-5, with a weak D call TRBD2 (6 bases). V was pared by 6 bases and J by 3 bases, with 8 bases between. Germline CDR1 is SQVTM and CDR2 is ANQGSEA. The CDR3 covers 11 residues. For the CDR3, the DNA is TGCAGCGTGGCGGGGAAAGAGACCCAGTACTTC. Residues: CSVAGKETQYF.

This sequence joins TRBV7-2 and TRBJ2-2; the match to TRBD2 covers 12 bases. CDR3 size: 16 residues. Germline CDR1 and CDR2: SGHTA and FQGNSA. J gave up 5 bases and V 5 bases, and 6 bases lay outside the gene matches. The CDR3 sequence: CASSTPLAGGTGELFF. The CDR3 DNA follows: TGTGCCAGCAGCACCCCACTAGCGGGAGGTACCGGGGAGCTGTTTTTT.

The genes are TRBV28 and TRBJ2-7, with 7 bases identical to TRBD2. With V trimmed by 7 bases and J by 3 bases, 9 bases remained unmatched. The CDR3 extends over 14 amino acids. Per the germline V gene, CDR1 is MDHEN and CDR2 is SYDVKM. CDR3 in DNA: TGTGCCAGCAAAACGGCCGGGGGGAGCTACGAGCAGTACTTC. This gives the protein CASKTAGGSYEQYF.

The rearrangement joins TRBV29-1 to TRBJ2-1; TRBD2 agrees at 8 bases. The CDR3 sequence is 14 residues long. Per the germline V gene, CDR1 is SQVTM and CDR2 is ANQGSEA. V trimming: 7 bases; J trimming: 3 bases; junction bases outside the gene matches: 8. This CDR3 reads CSAASGWGYNEQFF. Written as DNA, the CDR3 is TGCAGCGCCGCTAGCGGGTGGGGCTACAATGAGCAGTTCTTC.

J is TRBJ2-7 and V is TRBV6-5; 7 bases match TRBD1. Trimming took 2 bases from V and 5 from J; bases not matched to a gene: 6. From germline, CDR1 is MNHEY and CDR2 SVGAGI. The CDR3 has 14 residues. The CDR3, as DNA: TGTGCCAGCAGTTACGACAGGGTAGGGGACGAGCAGTACTTC. Translating it yields CASSYDRVGDEQYF.

The chain recombines TRBV19 with TRBJ1-1; D ambiguous. V shed 6 bases and J shed 4 bases, with 9 bases lying between them. The germline CDR1 and CDR2 sequences are LNHDA and SQIVND (reference sequence). This CDR3 is 12 amino acids long. The CDR3 bases are TGTGCCAGTAGGACCACATTCACTGAAGCTTTCTTT. Translation gives CASRTTFTEAFF. Full variable domain (missing parts from reference TRBV19 and TRBJ1-1): DGGITQSPKYLFRKEGQNVTLSCEQNLNHDAMYWYRQDPGQGLRLIYYSQIVNDFQKGDIAEGYSVSREKKESFPLTVTSAQKNPTAFYLCASRTTFTEAFFGQGTRLTVV.

The chain has TRBV2 and TRBJ2-1; D is perhaps TRBD1 (5 bases). The CDR3 is made up of 15 amino acids. Germline assignment: CDR1 SNHLY and CDR2 FYNNEI. The germline V and J ends were trimmed by 1 base and 6 bases, with 13 bases remaining between them. CDR3 amino acids: CASSEVRGYGNEQFF. For the CDR3, the DNA is TGTGCCAGCAGTGAAGTAAGGGGATATGGCAATGAGCAGTTCTTC.

The chain couples TRBV6-6 to TRBJ2-3; TRBD1 matches 9 bases. CDR1 and CDR2 (germline): MNHNY, SVGAGI (reference sequence). Losses at the gene ends were 6 bases for V and 8 bases for J; bases not matched to a gene: 3. This CDR3 comprises 12 residues. CDR3 loop: CASRPGQGTQYF. The CDR3 nucleotides are TGTGCCAGCAGACCGGGACAGGGTACGCAGTATTTT.

This clone was counted once. V is TRBV27 and J is TRBJ2-7; 12 bases agree with TRBD1. Unmatched junction bases numbered 11, after V lost 5 bases and J lost 12 bases. Per germline, CDR1 MNHEY and CDR2 SMNVEV (reference sequence). This CDR3 region has 14 residues. The chain's CDR3 is CASSSGTGGIRSYF. Here the CDR3 DNA reads TGTGCCAGCAGTAGTGGGACAGGGGGCATTCGGTCGTACTTC.

The chain couples TRBV27 to TRBJ2-4; D might be TRBD2 (5 bases). CDR3 length: 14 amino acids. Germline V gene sequence: CDR1 MNHEY, CDR2 SMNVEV (reference sequence). Trimming shortened V by 5 bases and J by 6 bases, and 14 bases separated the two germline ends. CDR3 bases: TGTGCCAGCAGTACGGGGTTGGTCGGAAACATTCAGTACTTC. It is translated as CASSTGLVGNIQYF.

The chain joins TRBV7-8 to TRBJ2-7; TRBD2 matches 9 bases. Germline CDR1 is SGHVS and CDR2 is FQNEAQ. This CDR3 spans 18 amino acids. J lost 2 bases, V lost 0 bases, and 11 bases had no gene match. The CDR3 coding sequence is TGTGCCAGCAGCTTAGCCCTAAGTCTAGCGGGAAAGCCCTACGAGCAGTACTTC. This encodes CASSLALSLAGKPYEQYF.

The chain links TRBV27 to TRBJ2-6; D possibly corresponds to TRBD1 (6 bases). The CDR3 runs to 18 residues. Trimming removed 5 bases at V and 0 bases at J, with 17 bases between. CDR1 MNHEY and CDR2 SMNVEV come from the germline V gene (reference sequence). The CDR3 region has the DNA TGTGCCAGCAGTCCTCGCAGGGGCCCGCTCTCTGGGGCCAACGTCCTGACTTTC. As protein: CASSPRRGPLSGANVLTF.

V is TRBV28 and J is TRBJ2-7; 14 nucleotides agree with TRBD2. V trimming: 1 base; J trimming: 5 bases; junction bases outside the gene matches: 7. Germline lookup yields CDR1 MDHEN and CDR2 SYDVKM. CDR3 length equals 17 residues. CDR3 sequence: CASSLLGLAGAKNEQYF. As DNA, the CDR3 is TGTGCCAGCAGTTTATTGGGACTAGCGGGAGCAAAGAACGAGCAGTACTTC.